This note documents a single T cell receptor beta chain sequence. This sample is drawn from a study of shared clonotypes between healthy human individuals. Study background: A donor's plate count was three for CD4 naive and three for CD4 memory; CD8 naive had two and CD8 memory one.

Germline CDR1 SGHTA, CDR2 FQGNSA. The CDR3 has 15 amino acids. V shed 5 bases and J 8 bases; nucleotides not matched to a gene: 5. Those who donated were healthy HIV-negative adults, with no recent acute infections or vaccinations reported. For every subset, genomic DNA was evenly distributed across several immunoSEQ plates. Authors' data handling: Junction-only sequences produced by ImmunoSEQ had no quality scores, so filtering differed. Sequenced by immunoSEQ multiplex PCR; TCRdb stores in-frame clones only, minus some. For V, J and clone size, that table is used; D and trimming come from the DNA. Altogether about 960,000 clones are present, over 75% being singletons, with the ten largest covering about 1.5%.

This clonotype was obtained from a young man in good health. The genes are TRBV7-2 and TRBJ2-2, with 13 bases fitting TRBD2. The sequencing sample was made of memory CD4+ T cells sorted from blood. Documented subset: CD45RA-negative fraction. Here the CDR3 DNA reads TGTGCCAGCAGCGACGGACTAGCGGGAGTTGGGGAGCTGTTTTTT. It encodes CASSDGLAGVGELFF.